One and the same sample provided the 24 T cell receptor beta chains below, sequenced in a study of OX40 agonist ivuxolimab in advanced cancers. Sequencing was performed with immunoSEQ multiplex PCR; in TCRdb, only in-frame clones are kept and a portion is missing. The sample lists tens of thousands of clones; 90% to 95% were seen once. The sequences come from CD4+ or CD8+ T cells sorted from blood, collected in a trial of the OX40 agonist ivuxolimab. The receptors derive from an adult with an advanced solid tumor such as melanoma, head and neck, liver or kidney cancer.

V is TRBV7-9 and J is TRBJ2-1; 9 bases fit TRBD2. V dropped 5 bases and J dropped 7; count of bases not matched to a gene: 15. CDR1 and CDR2 (germline): SEHNR, FQNEAQ (reference sequence). The CDR3 has 17 amino acids. This CDR3 is CASSTPGGGRARNEQFF. CDR3 DNA: TGTGCCAGCAGCACCCCCGGCGGCGGGAGGGCCCGGAATGAGCAGTTCTTC.

This clone was counted once. This chain uses TRBV9 with TRBJ1-1, with D possibly being TRBD1 (5 bases). The V end lost 3 bases, the J end lost 1 base, and 10 bases lay between the germline ends. This CDR3 comprises 14 residues. CDR1 and CDR2 (germline): SGDLS, YYNGEE. This CDR3 reads CASSAGTGNTEAFF. The CDR3 DNA sequence: TGTGCCAGCAGCGCGGGAACAGGGAACACTGAAGCTTTCTTT.

This clone was picked up one time. The chain employs TRBV18 and TRBJ2-3, with 13 bases that match TRBD2. The trim removed 6 bases at V and 6 bases at J, leaving 15 bases unmatched. The CDR3 has 18 residues. In germline, CDR1 is KGHSH, CDR2 LQKENI. The CDR3 bases are TGTGCCAGCTCCCACCGTCGGACTAGCGGGAGAAGCGAGGATACGCAGTATTTT. Protein sequence: CASSHRRTSGRSEDTQYF.

The gene calls are TRBV27 and TRBJ1-5; D not certain. This CDR3 has 15 residues. V lost 7 bases and J lost 0, with 13 bases in between. Germline CDR1 reads MNHEY; CDR2 reads SMNVEV (reference sequence). CDR3 DNA sequence: TGTGCCAGCATGAGGTTCGGAGATAGCAATCAGCCCCAGCATTTT. Translated, it gives CASMRFGDSNQPQHF.

CDR3 protein: CASSRTISGRAEQYF. The CDR3 DNA reads as TGCGCCAGCAGCCGTACAATTAGCGGGAGGGCCGAGCAGTACTTC. The chain employs TRBV4-3 and TRBJ2-7, with TRBD2 matching 11 bases. The J segment lost 6 bases and the V segment lost 4 bases, leaving 8 bases of the junction unmatched. The CDR3 length is 15 residues. Germline lookup yields CDR1 LGHNA and CDR2 YSLEER.

The gene calls are TRBV27 and TRBJ2-5, with TRBD2 matching over 14 bases. The V segment lost 5 bases and the J segment 5 bases; nucleotides outside the gene matches: 10. The length of the CDR3 is 17 residues. Germline loops: CDR1 MNHEY, CDR2 SMNVEV (reference sequence). CDR3 amino acids: CASSPRLAGGPQETQYF. The DNA for the CDR3 is TGTGCCAGCAGTCCACGACTAGCGGGAGGGCCCCAGGAGACCCAGTACTTC.

This clone has just a few counts. The chain couples TRBV29-1 to TRBJ2-2, with TRBD2 identical over 10 bases. Losses at the gene ends were 6 bases for V and 5 bases for J; bases not matched to a gene: 12. Germline V gene data show CDR1 as SQVTM and CDR2 as ANQGSEA. This CDR3 spans 16 amino acids. For the CDR3, the DNA is TGCAGCGTAACGACGCCAATAGCGGGAGGTACCGGGGAGCTGTTTTTT. Translation: CSVTTPIAGGTGELFF.

The chain couples TRBV6-6 to TRBJ2-1; 9 nucleotides match TRBD1. Germline V gene data show CDR1 as MNHNY and CDR2 as SVGAGI (reference sequence). J gave up 7 bases and V 5 bases, and 12 bases lay outside the gene matches. This CDR3 comprises 16 residues. As DNA, the CDR3 is TGTGCCAGCAGTCCTTCTCCGGGACAGGGTATGAATGAGCAGTTCTTC. Translation gives CASSPSPGQGMNEQFF.

The chain is built from TRBV13 and TRBJ2-7; TRBD2 matches at 10 bases. Per the germline V gene, CDR1 is PRHDT and CDR2 is FYEKMQ (reference sequence). This CDR3 region has 15 residues. V shed 5 bases and J 5 bases; nucleotides not matched to a gene: 9. The DNA of the CDR3 is TGTGCCAGCAGCCCGGGACTAGCGCGCATTCACGAGCAGTACTTC. This gives the protein CASSPGLARIHEQYF. The entire variable domain, with the rest obtained from reference TRBV13 and TRBJ2-7, is as follows: AAGVIQSPRHLIKEKRETATLKCYPIPRHDTVYWYQQGPGQDPQFLISFYEKMQSDKGSIPDRFSAQQFSDYHSELNMSSLELGDSALYFCASSPGLARIHEQYFGPGTRLTVT.

V gene TRBV4-3 combines with J gene TRBJ1-6, with D unresolved. V dropped 4 bases and J dropped 8 bases, with 18 bases sitting between them. The CDR3 is made up of 16 amino acids. From germline, CDR1 is LGHNA and CDR2 YSLEER. CDR3 region: CASSPDRVTVYSPLHF. CDR3 sequence (DNA): TGCGCCAGCAGCCCGGATCGGGTGACCGTATATTCACCCCTCCACTTT.

This clone was picked up one time. This chain uses TRBV29-1 with TRBJ2-1, with 9 bases matching TRBD2. This CDR3 is 15 amino acids long. The germline V gene has CDR1 SQVTM and CDR2 ANQGSEA. V trimming: 5 bases; J trimming: 4 bases; junction bases outside the gene matches: 9. The CDR3 sequence is CSVQGSTSGYNEQFF. The CDR3, as DNA: TGCAGCGTTCAAGGGTCGACTAGCGGTTACAATGAGCAGTTCTTC.

The genes are TRBV15 and TRBJ1-2, with 7 bases that match TRBD1. Germline loops: CDR1 LNHNV, CDR2 YYDKDF (reference sequence). J was trimmed by 1 base and V by 0 bases; bases with no gene match: 5. There are 16 residues in the CDR3. This CDR3 is CATSRDVGDSNYGYTF. The CDR3 DNA reads as TGTGCCACCAGCAGAGATGTCGGGGACAGTAACTATGGCTACACCTTC.

V is TRBV5-6 and J is TRBJ2-7, with no clear D. The CDR3 extends over 14 amino acids. V lost 3 bases and J 7 bases, leaving 17 bases between the germline ends. The germline CDR1 and CDR2 sequences are SGHDT and YYEEEE. Here the CDR3 reads CASSSLGLGLEQYF. CDR3 DNA: TGTGCCAGCAGCTCCCTGGGCCTTGGCTTGGAGCAGTACTTC.

The chain uses TRBV27 and TRBJ2-7; TRBD1 agrees at 7 bases. CDR1 is MNHEY and CDR2 is SMNVEV in the germline V gene (reference sequence). This CDR3 contains 14 residues. With 3 bases clipped from V and 3 bases from J, the junction kept 5 bases outside the gene matches. Here the CDR3 DNA reads TGTGCCAGCAGTTTGACAGGGTACCTCTACGAGCAGTACTTC. Translation: CASSLTGYLYEQYF.

V gene TRBV29-1 combines with J gene TRBJ1-2; TRBD1 aligns across 9 bases. V trimming: 5 bases; J trimming: 8 bases; junction bases outside the gene matches: 9. Germline CDR1 is SQVTM and CDR2 is ANQGSEA. The CDR3 runs 13 residues. The CDR3 nucleotides read TGCAGCGTTATAACAGGGGGCTGGGCCGGCTACACCTTC. Its translation is CSVITGGWAGYTF.

This chain links TRBV4-2 with TRBJ2-7; D uncertain. Trimming removed 0 bases at V and 0 bases at J, with 15 bases between. Germline-derived CDR1 and CDR2 are LGHNA and YNFKEQ. CDR3 length: 17 residues. Here the CDR3 reads CASSQEITGVSSYEQYF. Written as DNA, the CDR3 is TGTGCCAGCAGCCAAGAGATTACCGGTGTGAGCTCCTACGAGCAGTACTTC.

This rearrangement joins TRBV28 to TRBJ2-5; 9 bases match TRBD2. CDR3 length: 15 amino acids. The germline CDR1 and CDR2 sequences are MDHEN and SYDVKM. Trimming took 2 bases from V and 14 from J; bases not matched to a gene: 15. CDR3 protein: CASSLAGGLGWSVYF. In DNA form, the CDR3 reads TGTGCCAGCAGTTTAGCGGGAGGGTTGGGTTGGTCAGTCTACTTC.

The CDR3, as DNA: TGTGCCACCAGCAGTAGACAGACATACGAGCAGTACTTC. Its protein is CATSSRQTYEQYF. V is TRBV15 and J is TRBJ2-7; the D gene is possibly TRBD1 (5 bases). Germline CDR1 and CDR2: LNHNV and YYDKDF (reference sequence). CDR3 size: 13 residues. The ends were cut back, 3 bases at V and 4 bases at J, with 10 bases in the middle.

V and J are TRBV28 and TRBJ2-7, with TRBD2 matching over 9 bases. V lost 1 base and J lost 2; bases outside the gene matches: 3. The CDR3 extends over 15 amino acids. The germline CDR1 and CDR2 sequences are MDHEN and SYDVKM. The CDR3 reads CASSLSSGAPYEQYF. The CDR3 DNA reads as TGTGCCAGCAGTTTATCTAGCGGGGCTCCCTACGAGCAGTACTTC.

The table lists this clone with a count of one. The chain carries TRBV19 and TRBJ1-2; weak D call: TRBD1 (6 bases). This CDR3 is built from 14 residues. V was shortened by 3 bases and J by 5 bases, with 13 bases between the two germline ends. Germline V gene data show CDR1 as LNHDA and CDR2 as SQIVND (reference sequence). CDR3 sequence (DNA): TGTGCCAGTAGTATGGAACAGGGATTTTATGGCTACACCTTC. Encoded protein: CASSMEQGFYGYTF. Using reference TRBV19 and TRBJ1-2 for the parts outside the CDR3, the full variable domain is DGGITQSPKYLFRKEGQNVTLSCEQNLNHDAMYWYRQDPGQGLRLIYYSQIVNDFQKGDIAEGYSVSREKKESFPLTVTSAQKNPTAFYLCASSMEQGFYGYTFGSGTRLTVV.

This chain uses TRBV28 with TRBJ1-2, with 11 bases identical to TRBD1. The CDR3 loop spans 14 amino acids. Germline CDR1 and CDR2: MDHEN and SYDVKM. Germline trimming cut 6 bases from V and 5 bases from J; bases unmatched to any gene: 5. The CDR3 spells CASRFGTGGYGYTF. CDR3 in DNA: TGTGCCAGCAGGTTCGGGACAGGGGGATATGGCTACACCTTC.

This clone was recorded only once. The chain recombines TRBV6-5 with TRBJ2-7; TRBD2 agrees at 8 bases. The length of the CDR3 is 15 residues. Germline-derived CDR1 and CDR2 are MNHEY and SVGAGI. J gave up 3 bases and V 6 bases, and 10 bases lay outside the gene matches. The CDR3 DNA follows: TGTGCCAGCAGCCCCGGGCTCGGGACTAGCTACGAGCAGTACTTC. Its protein is CASSPGLGTSYEQYF.

The J gene is TRBJ2-1, the V gene TRBV13; possibly TRBD1 for D (6 bases). The length of the CDR3 is 14 residues. Trimming pared 5 bases from V and 10 bases from J, leaving 18 bases between. Germline values: CDR1 PRHDT, CDR2 FYEKMQ (reference sequence). The CDR3 spells CASSPGRPTGEQFF. CDR3 bases: TGTGCCAGCAGCCCTGGACGGCCTACAGGGGAGCAGTTCTTC.

This chain connects TRBV2 to TRBJ2-7; D not certain. V was shortened by 4 bases and J by 2 bases, with 12 bases between the two germline ends. Germline-derived CDR1 and CDR2 are SNHLY and FYNNEI. The CDR3 has 14 amino acids. The CDR3, as DNA: TGTGCCAGCAGTGGCCGTTTAGACCCCTACGAGCAGTACTTC. Its translation is CASSGRLDPYEQYF.